The entry below describes one T cell receptor beta chain. Its cognate antigen has yet to be identified. Base qualities are not at hand, and no much larger clone is one base apart. Patients with a history of autoimmune disease or receiving systemic immunosuppression were excluded from the trial. Peripheral blood for TCR sequencing was collected from all dose cohorts at baseline, on cycle 4 day 1, and on cycle 7 day 1. The samples were taken from a phase I, first-in-human, multicenter, open-label dose-escalation trial of ivuxolimab. The trial enrolled adults with locally advanced or metastatic head and neck squamous cell, hepatocellular, melanoma or renal cell carcinoma. Before TCR sequencing, CD4+ T cells and CD8+ T cells were sorted from peripheral blood as separate populations. The germline V gene specifies SGHNT as CDR1 and YENEEA as CDR2. V is shortened by 3 bases, J by 3 bases, and the region joining them spans 17 bases. The CDR3, from cysteine to phenylalanine, totals 16 residues. Only CDR3 DNA remains: 48 bases, in frame from the first base.

To sequence the TCRbeta CDR3 region, genomic DNA was isolated from the sorted cells. TCRbeta CDR3 regions were sequenced using the immunoSEQ Assay. The source is immuneACCESS, and TCRdb retained only in-frame sequences with V and J called. Part of the clones is not carried over; for the studies checked, unresolved V genes explain less than half of this, and the remainder is unexplained. Counted in this sample were 57,000 or so clones; approximately 90% of them appeared once. Roughly 4% of the sample is held by the ten biggest clonotypes. The data were obtained in a study of OX40 agonist ivuxolimab in advanced cancers. With regard to the full study: Ivuxolimab was an agonistic, fully human IgG2 monoclonal antibody directed against OX40 (CD134), a costimulatory receptor. Intravenous ivuxolimab was administered to patients every 2 weeks at six dose levels: 0.01, 0.1, 0.3, 1.5, 3 and 10 mg/kg. Of the 50 or so patients in dose escalation, approximately 20 had hepatocellular carcinoma, about 15 had melanoma, 9 had renal cell carcinoma and 9 had head and neck cancer. A male proportion of 70% to 90% and a mean age of roughly 55 years, ranging from about 23 to 79, were recorded for the dose-escalation cohort. Patients were allowed to have had prior anti-PD-1, anti-PD-L1 or anti-CTLA-4 therapy, and about 40% of the dose-escalation patients had been treated with checkpoint inhibitors. Partial responses occurred in three dose-escalation patients: two with cutaneous melanoma and one with hepatocellular carcinoma. Peripheral TCRbeta sequencing was intended to test whether TCR sequence diversity was altered and clonal T-cell expansion was caused by ivuxolimab. The paper describes the monotherapy dose-escalation part (N of about 55 patients) of the phase I trial of ivuxolimab.

What the work shows at the level of the full study, not this receptor alone: Which antigens the clonally expanded peripheral T cells were specific for was not determined. Low levels of normalized T-cell clonal expansion were also seen in some patients who did not respond. At doses from 0.1 to 3.0 mg/kg, clonal expansion was seen in both CD4+ and CD8+ blood T cells between baseline and week 6. After ivuxolimab, CD8+ T cells had more expanded clones than CD4+ T cells on average. In the 0.1-3.0 mg/kg groups, partial responders were among the patients with the lowest normalized peripheral clonal expansion, particularly in CD8+ T cells.

The sequence came from an adult with an advanced solid tumor such as melanoma, head and neck, liver or kidney cancer. The sample consisted of CD4+ or CD8+ T cells sorted from blood, taken in a trial of the OX40 agonist ivuxolimab. The receptor chain draws on TRBV11-3 and TRBJ1-2; a tentative D call is TRBD1 (6 bases match). The DNA sequence is given as TGTGCCAGCAGCTTTGTTGACAGGTCCATCGACTATGGCTACACCTTC. Its translation is CASSFVDRSIDYGYTF.